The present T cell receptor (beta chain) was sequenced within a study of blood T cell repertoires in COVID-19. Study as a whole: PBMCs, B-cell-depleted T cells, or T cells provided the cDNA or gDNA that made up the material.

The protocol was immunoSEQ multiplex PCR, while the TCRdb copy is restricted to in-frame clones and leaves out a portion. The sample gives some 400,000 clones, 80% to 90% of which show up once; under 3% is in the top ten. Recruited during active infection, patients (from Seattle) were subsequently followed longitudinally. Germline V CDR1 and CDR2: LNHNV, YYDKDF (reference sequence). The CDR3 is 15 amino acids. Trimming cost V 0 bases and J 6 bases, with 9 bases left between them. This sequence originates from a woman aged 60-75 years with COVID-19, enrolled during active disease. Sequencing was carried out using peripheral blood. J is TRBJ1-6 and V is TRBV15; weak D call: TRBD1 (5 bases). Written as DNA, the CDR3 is TGTGCCACCAGCAGAGATAGGGGTGTTAATTCACCCCTCCACTTT. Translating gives CATSRDRGVNSPLHF.